The 28 T cell receptor beta chains below were found in one sample sequenced in a study of identical twins. Each CDR3 protein is one row after TCRdb ran MiXCR on the 5' RACE reads. The data show some 500,000 distinct CDR3 sequences, less than 25% seen once. These data are also associated with another study on T cells expressing NK-cell markers.

The sample taken for sequencing was CD4+ T cells sorted from blood. Every receptor here comes from a young woman in good health.

This chain links TRBV6-5 with TRBJ2-1, with a weak D call TRBD2 (6 bases). Trimming took off 3 bases at V and 4 bases at J, with 10 bases between the two ends. CDR1 is MNHEY, CDR2 SVGAGI, per germline. CDR3 size: 14 residues. The CDR3 DNA is TGTGCCAGCAGTTATAGGCGGGGTTACAATGAGCAGTTCTTC. Translated: CASSYRRGYNEQFF.

The genes are TRBV20-1 and TRBJ1-1; possible D gene TRBD1, 6 bases. Germline lookup yields CDR1 DFQATT and CDR2 SNEGSKA (reference sequence). Deletions cut 7 bases from V and 10 bases from J, with 19 bases between. The CDR3 length is 12 residues. CDR3 protein: CSVQTRGGRAFF. Here the CDR3 DNA reads TGCAGTGTCCAAACCAGGGGCGGAAGAGCTTTCTTT.

In its sample, this clonotype was seen many times. The chain employs TRBV20-1 and TRBJ2-1, with 8 nucleotides matching TRBD2. The CDR3 loop spans 15 amino acids. Germline-derived CDR1 and CDR2 are DFQATT and SNEGSKA (reference sequence). V shed 1 base and J 5 bases; nucleotides not matched to a gene: 7. The CDR3 spells CSARAASGSDNEQFF. The CDR3 nucleotides read TGCAGTGCTAGAGCGGCTAGCGGGTCCGACAATGAGCAGTTCTTC.

V usage is TRBV5-1 and J usage is TRBJ2-5, with a possible D match to TRBD2 (6 bases). V dropped 4 bases and J dropped 5 bases, with 12 bases sitting between them. Germline CDR1 SGHRS, CDR2 YFSETQ. The CDR3 spans 13 residues. In DNA, the CDR3 is TGCGCCAGCAGCCTGGACTATCGGGAGACCCAGTACTTC. Translation: CASSLDYRETQYF.

A few counts support this clonotype. The chain employs TRBV20-1 and TRBJ1-4; tentative D call: TRBD1 (6 bases). Trimming shortened V by 6 bases and J by 7 bases, and 18 bases separated the two germline ends. CDR3 length: 14 amino acids. Germline loops: CDR1 DFQATT, CDR2 SNEGSKA (reference sequence). The CDR3 region is CSAVRQAHTEKLFF. DNA of the CDR3: TGCAGTGCAGTTAGACAGGCACACACTGAAAAACTGTTTTTT.

This sequence joins TRBV7-9 and TRBJ1-2; a weak D match, TRBD1 (6 bases). CDR1 and CDR2 (germline): SEHNR, FQNEAQ (reference sequence). V was cut by 0 bases and J by 4 bases, with 12 bases left in between. The CDR3 totals 15 residues. The CDR3 protein is CASSLARGGSYGYTF. In nucleotides, the CDR3 is TGTGCCAGCAGCTTAGCCAGGGGAGGGTCCTATGGCTACACCTTC.

The chain employs TRBV6-2 or TRBV6-3 and TRBJ2-1; D is uncertain. The CDR3 consists of 13 residues. CDR1 is MNHEY, CDR2 SVGEGT, per germline. V lost 2 bases, J lost 9 bases, and 11 bases lay in between. The CDR3 here is CASSYGWSGEQFF. DNA for the CDR3: TGTGCCAGCAGTTACGGATGGAGTGGTGAGCAGTTCTTC.

The V and J genes are TRBV18 and TRBJ2-1; 12 bases agree with TRBD2. CDR3 size: 15 residues. The ends lost 3 bases at V and 6 bases at J; junction bases unmatched: 3. Per the germline V gene, CDR1 is KGHSH and CDR2 is LQKENI. The CDR3 loop is CASSPLAGGGNEQFF. DNA for the CDR3: TGTGCCAGCTCACCGCTAGCGGGAGGGGGCAATGAGCAGTTCTTC.

CDR3: CASSLGTGRRGNTEAFF. The DNA of the CDR3 is TGTGCCAGCAGCTTAGGGACAGGGCGCAGGGGGAACACTGAAGCTTTCTTT. The chain uses TRBV11-2 and TRBJ1-1; the match to TRBD1 covers 8 bases. V lost 1 base to trimming and J lost 1 base; unmatched junction nucleotides: 8. The CDR3 length is 17 residues. Per germline, CDR1 SGHAT and CDR2 FQNNGV.

In its sample, this clonotype was seen a few times. J is TRBJ1-4 and V is TRBV20-1; 8 bases are a match to TRBD1. With 6 bases clipped from V and 8 bases from J, the junction kept 8 bases outside the gene matches. From germline, CDR1 is DFQATT and CDR2 SNEGSKA (reference sequence). The CDR3 runs to 13 residues. CDR3: CSALAGGKEKLFF. The CDR3 region has the DNA TGCAGTGCCCTTGCAGGGGGCAAGGAAAAACTGTTTTTT.

This clonotype showed up just a few times. The rearrangement uses TRBV12-3 or TRBV12-4 and TRBJ1-1; weak D call: TRBD1 (5 bases). Trimming shortened V by 4 bases and J by 6 bases, and 12 bases separated the two germline ends. The CDR3 is made up of 13 amino acids. The CDR3, as DNA: TGTGCCAGCAGTTCCGACAGATCCGCTGAAGCTTTCTTT. It translates to CASSSDRSAEAFF.

This sequence joins TRBV6-5 and TRBJ2-5; D is undetermined. Trimming removed 4 bases at V and 3 bases at J, with 12 bases between. Germline V gene data show CDR1 as MNHEY and CDR2 as SVGAGI. The CDR3 covers 14 residues. The CDR3 is CASSSLLREETQYF. The DNA of the CDR3 is TGTGCCAGCAGTTCACTCCTGAGAGAAGAGACCCAGTACTTC.

This clonotype was detected a few times. The chain carries TRBV11-2 and TRBJ1-1, with D possibly matching TRBD1 (6 bases). Per the germline V gene, CDR1 is SGHAT and CDR2 is FQNNGV. This CDR3 has 14 amino acids. Between the trimmed V and J ends, which lost 3 bases and 4 bases, there was a span of 12 bases. CDR3 sequence reads: CASSFDRYGTEAFF. CDR3 DNA: TGTGCCAGCAGCTTCGACAGGTACGGCACTGAAGCTTTCTTT.

This chain links TRBV6-1 with TRBJ1-2; maybe TRBD1 (5 bases). Germline values: CDR1 MNHNS, CDR2 SASEGT. The CDR3 is 13 residues long. The ends were cut back, 5 bases at V and 11 bases at J, with 18 bases in the middle. This chain's CDR3 is CASSPGLKSGYTF. The CDR3 nucleotides are TGTGCCAGCAGTCCGGGGTTAAAGTCAGGGTACACCTTC.

The sample holds a few counts of this clonotype. The CDR3 DNA follows: TGTGCCAGCAGTTACACCCGAGGGACCCTCTCTGGGGCCAACGTCCTGACTTTC. As protein: CASSYTRGTLSGANVLTF. The chain is built from TRBV6-2 or TRBV6-3 and TRBJ2-6; D possibly matches TRBD1 or TRBD2 (5 bases each). Looked up from germline, CDR1 is MNHEY and CDR2 is SVGEGT. The CDR3 spans 18 residues. V shed 2 bases and J shed 0 bases, with 14 bases lying between them.

The chain carries TRBV20-1 and TRBJ2-1; 10 bases line up with TRBD2. The germline V gene encodes CDR1 DFQATT and CDR2 SNEGSKA (reference sequence). There are 16 residues in the CDR3. V lost 1 base to trimming and J lost 2 bases; unmatched junction nucleotides: 5. The CDR3 sequence is CSARGASGGAYNEQFF. CDR3 nucleotides: TGCAGTGCTAGAGGGGCTAGCGGGGGAGCCTACAATGAGCAGTTCTTC.

The chain uses TRBV5-1 and TRBJ2-7; D unclear. Germline V lookup: CDR1 SGHRS, CDR2 YFSETQ. The CDR3 has 14 amino acids. Trimming left V 0 bases short and J 3 bases short, with 10 bases between. CDR3 residues: CASSLDSRDYEQYF. CDR3 in DNA: TGCGCCAGCAGCTTGGACTCGCGAGACTACGAGCAGTACTTC.

This clonotype occurred a few times. J is TRBJ1-6 and V is TRBV4-3, with D possibly TRBD1 on 5 matching bases. Between the trimmed V and J ends, which lost 1 base and 8 bases, there was a span of 12 bases. Germline V gene data show CDR1 as LGHNA and CDR2 as YSLEER. The CDR3 is made up of 15 amino acids. As DNA, the CDR3 is TGCGCCAGCAGCCAAGTGGGCAGGGTTGATTCACCCCTCCACTTT. Amino acids: CASSQVGRVDSPLHF.

The chain carries TRBV4-2 and TRBJ2-1; D tentatively fits TRBD1 or TRBD2 (5 bases each). Trimming cost V 0 bases and J 12 bases, with 24 bases left between them. The germline V gene has CDR1 LGHNA and CDR2 YNFKEQ. This CDR3 comprises 17 residues. The CDR3 DNA sequence: TGTGCCAGCAGCCAAGATGCCCCTACCGGGACCCGCATCGGGCAGTTCTTC. It codes for CASSQDAPTGTRIGQFF.

This clonotype appeared a few times. The rearrangement links TRBV5-6 to TRBJ2-1; D ambiguous. Germline lookup yields CDR1 SGHDT and CDR2 YYEEEE. V was clipped by 0 bases and J by 10 bases, with 11 bases between them. The CDR3 sequence is 13 residues long. The CDR3, as DNA: TGTGCCAGCAGCTTGGCTGGCCACATAGAGCAGTTCTTC. The encoded protein is CASSLAGHIEQFF.

This clonotype has a handful of counts. The gene calls are TRBV29-1 and TRBJ1-5; D not certain. Looked up from germline, CDR1 is SQVTM and CDR2 is ANQGSEA. V lost 7 bases and J 7 bases, leaving 17 bases between the germline ends. CDR3 length equals 13 residues. CDR3 protein: CSAATSKEQPQHF. In DNA form, the CDR3 reads TGCAGCGCCGCGACATCAAAGGAGCAGCCCCAGCATTTT.

This clonotype was counted at least ten times. V is TRBV6-5 and J is TRBJ1-2, with D uncertain. Germline values: CDR1 MNHEY, CDR2 SVGAGI. The V and J ends lost 0 bases and 0 bases respectively, with 11 bases between them. The CDR3 is 16 residues long. CDR3 nucleotide sequence: TGTGCCAGCAGTTACTCGACCCTTGCGTCTAACTATGGCTACACCTTC. Residues: CASSYSTLASNYGYTF.

This clonotype appeared many times. The chain couples TRBV12-3 or TRBV12-4 to TRBJ1-3; a possible D gene is TRBD1 (5 bases). This CDR3 contains 15 residues. V dropped 8 bases and J dropped 2 bases, with 16 bases sitting between them. In DNA, the CDR3 is TGTGCCAGCCGCCTACCTCGGGGGGCTGGAAACACCATATATTTT. Protein product: CASRLPRGAGNTIYF.

This clonotype has only a few counts. The gene calls are TRBV6-1 and TRBJ1-1; 7 bases fit TRBD1. V was pared by 2 bases and J by 2 bases, with 5 bases of the junction left unmatched. The CDR3 is made up of 15 amino acids. Germline CDR1 MNHNS, CDR2 SASEGT. In nucleotides, the CDR3 is TGTGCCAGCAGTGAACTAGGGACAGCTAACACTGAAGCTTTCTTT. Translated, it gives CASSELGTANTEAFF.

V usage is TRBV18 and J usage is TRBJ1-1, with D tentatively TRBD1 (5 bases). Germline V gives CDR1 KGHSH, CDR2 LQKENI. The CDR3 spans 15 residues. V lost 4 bases to trimming and J lost 1 base, with 13 bases between them. Written as DNA, the CDR3 is TGTGCCAGCTCACGAGAGATTACAGGGAACACTGAAGCTTTCTTT. Its translation is CASSREITGNTEAFF.

This clonotype was counted at least ten times. The V gene is TRBV12-3 or TRBV12-4, the J gene TRBJ1-1, with 7 bases matching TRBD1. CDR3 size: 16 residues. The J segment lost 0 bases and the V segment lost 3 bases, leaving 7 bases of the junction unmatched. CDR3 coding DNA: TGTGCCAGCAGTTTGAACAGGGGATCGGTGAACACTGAAGCTTTCTTT. Translated, it gives CASSLNRGSVNTEAFF.

This clonotype was detected only a few times. The genes are TRBV29-1 and TRBJ2-2, with 9 bases aligning to TRBD2. CDR1 SQVTM and CDR2 ANQGSEA come from the germline V gene. Unmatched junction bases numbered 19, after V lost 6 bases and J lost 2 bases. CDR3 length equals 19 residues. CDR3 in DNA: TGCAGCGTAGGGGGGGCAGGGCGCCCTAGCGGGACCAACACCGGGGAGCTGTTTTTT. Protein sequence: CSVGGAGRPSGTNTGELFF.

In this sample, this clonotype turned up many times. An end of the junction does not agree with germline; a read error may underlie this. The chain combines TRBV5-1 with TRBJ2-5; D is unresolved. The germline V gene has CDR1 SGHRS and CDR2 YFSETQ. The CDR3 has 13 amino acids. The CDR3 DNA sequence: TGTGCCAGCAGTTTTACGGGTGGGGAGACCCAGTACTTC. Translation gives CASSFTGGETQYF.